Listed below are T cell receptor beta chains from one sample, sequenced in a study of vaccination effects on CD4 cells after COVID-19. No cognate antigen is known for these TCRs. Only in-frame clones appear in the TCRdb table, and some are missing; sequencing was by immunoSEQ multiplex PCR. This sample has about 38,000 clones, with approximately 70% found just once. The sample in question was CD4+ T cells from PBMCs cultured with SARS-CoV-2 spike peptides, obtained before COVID-19 vaccination. These receptors all come from a human donor who received a COVID-19 vaccine. The conserved cysteine and the conserved F or W are not part of the CDR3 here.

J,V,length,CDR3
TRBJ1-6,TRBV11-2,12,ASSLTGPRSPLH
TRBJ2-7,TRBV21-1,14,ASSIRGQGVYNEQY
TRBJ2-1,TRBV6-2/TRBV6-3,12,ASSSRLAGGPQF
TRBJ2-5,TRBV5-1,11,ASSWGQRETQY
TRBJ2-7,TRBV7-2,13,ASRAGDSFSYEQY
TRBJ1-1,TRBV5-4,12,ASSLGQPNTEAF
TRBJ1-3,TRBV5-4,12,ASSPGGAGNTIY
TRBJ1-6,TRBV5-1,14,ASSLSGDLNNSPLH
TRBJ1-2,TRBV14,13,ASSQELGIIDGYT
TRBJ2-6,TRBV6-5,13,ASSVQGPGANVLT
TRBJ1-1,TRBV3-1/TRBV3-2,11,ASSPTDDSEAF
TRBJ1-6,TRBV19,10,ASNRGFSPLH
TRBJ2-1,TRBV2,13,ASMKGSSSYNEQF
TRBJ2-2,TRBV3-1/TRBV3-2,13,ASSQLQLVTGELF
TRBJ2-3,TRBV28,11,ASRGGNTDTQY
TRBJ1-4,TRBV19,12,ASSRQGVREKLF
TRBJ1-5,TRBV6-5,12,ASSYRGGNQPQH
TRBJ1-1,TRBV29-1,8,SVVTVEAF
TRBJ2-5,TRBV7-7,10,ASSEGQETQY
TRBJ1-1,TRBV7-9,12,ASSFGQGNTEAF
TRBJ2-1,TRBV3-1/TRBV3-2,13,ASSPTSEAYNEQF
TRBJ1-1,TRBV19,11,ASSGPGKVEAF
TRBJ2-2,TRBV5-4,11,ASSFLGTGELF
TRBJ2-5,TRBV5-4,12,ASSSGTRQETQY
TRBJ2-5,TRBV4-2,12,ASSQGGGQETQY
TRBJ1-5,TRBV27,12,ASSLSRGNQPQH
TRBJ2-1,TRBV4-2,13,ASSQETRVINEQF
TRBJ2-7,TRBV10-3,12,AISEGGGSYEQY
TRBJ2-6,TRBV27,11,ASKLAGANVLT
TRBJ1-4,TRBV15,11,ATSSARNEKLF
TRBJ1-3,TRBV4-2,14,ASSADRFLSGNTIY
TRBJ2-5,TRBV28,13,ASSFDRGIQETQY
TRBJ2-7,TRBV28,13,ASSLVGQGGYEQY
TRBJ1-2,TRBV10-2,12,ASSEGGANYGYT
TRBJ1-6,TRBV5-4,12,ASSLGGTDSPLH
TRBJ2-1,TRBV11-2,12,ASSLFRPANEQF
TRBJ1-2,TRBV6-2/TRBV6-3,16,ASSFSRPNRGDNYGYT
TRBJ2-5,TRBV18,10,ASSPPGETQY
TRBJ1-1,TRBV6-5,10,ATSDEDTEAF
TRBJ1-5,TRBV19,14,ASSKGEVDSNQPQH
TRBJ1-3,TRBV12-3/TRBV12-4,10,ATGSTGNTIY
TRBJ2-7,TRBV7-2,13,ASSLGTGRYYEQY
TRBJ1-2,TRBV15,12,ATSRLHGTVGYT
TRBJ1-2,TRBV5-3,12,ARSQTTGNYGYT
TRBJ1-6,TRBV3-1/TRBV3-2,14,ASSIGTGVSNSPLH
TRBJ1-2,TRBV6-5,13,ASSRLDRANYGYT
TRBJ2-3,TRBV29-1,10,SVERSTDTQY
TRBJ2-1,TRBV5-1,13,ASSLARAVYNEQF